This section outlines one T cell receptor (beta chain) sequence together with its context. These data belong to a study of blood T cell repertoires in COVID-19. Study in general: Researchers got acute and convalescent COVID-19 samples from the United States, Italy and Spain.

The V and J ends lost 4 bases and 4 bases, in that order; junction bases with no gene match: 0. The CDR3 is 14 residues long. The germline V gene has CDR1 LGHDT and CDR2 YNNKEL (reference sequence). This table comes from immunoSEQ multiplex PCR, and its TCRdb copy is limited to in-frame clones, with some not included. Here the sample spans about 160,000 clones, roughly 84% being singletons. The sequence came from a woman in her fifties or sixties who had recovered from COVID-19. Sequenced material: PBMCs or T cells enriched from blood (not recorded which). The chain carries TRBV3-1 (or the pseudogene TRBV3-2) and TRBJ2-2, with 10 bases matching TRBD2. CDR3 bases: TGTGCCAGCAGCCGACTAGCGGGCACCGGGGAGCTGTTTTTT. Its protein product is CASSRLAGTGELFF.